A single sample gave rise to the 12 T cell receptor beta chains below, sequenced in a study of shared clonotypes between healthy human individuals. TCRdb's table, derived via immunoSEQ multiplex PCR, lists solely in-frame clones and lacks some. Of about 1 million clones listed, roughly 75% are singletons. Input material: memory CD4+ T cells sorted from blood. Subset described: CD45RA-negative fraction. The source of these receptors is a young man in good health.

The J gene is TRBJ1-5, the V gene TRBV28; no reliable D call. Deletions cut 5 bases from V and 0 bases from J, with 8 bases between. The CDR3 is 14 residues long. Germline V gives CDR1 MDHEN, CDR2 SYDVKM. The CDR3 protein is CASSLTPSNQPQHF. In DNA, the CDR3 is TGTGCCAGCAGTCTGACACCTAGCAATCAGCCCCAGCATTTT.

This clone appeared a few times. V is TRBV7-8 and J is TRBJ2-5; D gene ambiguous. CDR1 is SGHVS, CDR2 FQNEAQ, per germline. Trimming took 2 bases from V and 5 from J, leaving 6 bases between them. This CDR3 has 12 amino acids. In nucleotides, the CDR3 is TGTGCCAGCAGCTTATTGGGGGAGACCCAGTACTTC. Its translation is CASSLLGETQYF.

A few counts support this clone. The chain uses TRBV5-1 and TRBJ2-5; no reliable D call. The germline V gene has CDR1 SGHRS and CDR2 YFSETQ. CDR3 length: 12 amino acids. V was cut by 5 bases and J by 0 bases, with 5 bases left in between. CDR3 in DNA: TGCGCCAGCAGAGAACACCAAGAGACCCAGTACTTC. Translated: CASREHQETQYF.

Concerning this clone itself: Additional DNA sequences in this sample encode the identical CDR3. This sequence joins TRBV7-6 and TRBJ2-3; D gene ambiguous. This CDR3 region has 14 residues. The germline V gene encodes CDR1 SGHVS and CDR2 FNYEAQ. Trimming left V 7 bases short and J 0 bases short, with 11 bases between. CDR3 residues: CASTLGQSTDTQYF. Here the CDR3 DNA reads TGTGCCAGCACCCTTGGGCAAAGCACAGATACGCAGTATTTT. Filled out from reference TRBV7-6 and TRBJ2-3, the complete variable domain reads GAGVSQSPRYKVTKRGQDVALRCDPISGHVSLYWYRQALGQGPEFLTYFNYEAQQDKSGLPNDRFSAERPEGSISTLTIQRTEQRDSAMYRCASTLGQSTDTQYFGPGTRLTVL.

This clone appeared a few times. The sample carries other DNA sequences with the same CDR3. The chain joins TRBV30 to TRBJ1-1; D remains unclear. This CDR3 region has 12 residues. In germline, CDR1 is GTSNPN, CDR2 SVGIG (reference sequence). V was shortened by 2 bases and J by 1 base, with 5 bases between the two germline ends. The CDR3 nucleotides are TGTGCCTGGAGTCGGGAGAACACTGAAGCTTTCTTT. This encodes CAWSRENTEAFF.

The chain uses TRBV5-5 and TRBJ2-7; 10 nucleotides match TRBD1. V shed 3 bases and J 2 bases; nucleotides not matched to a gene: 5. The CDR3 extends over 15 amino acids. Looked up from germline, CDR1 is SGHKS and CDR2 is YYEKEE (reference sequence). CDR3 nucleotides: TGTGCCAGCAGCTCATCGGGACAGGGGACCTACGAGCAGTACTTC. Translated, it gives CASSSSGQGTYEQYF.

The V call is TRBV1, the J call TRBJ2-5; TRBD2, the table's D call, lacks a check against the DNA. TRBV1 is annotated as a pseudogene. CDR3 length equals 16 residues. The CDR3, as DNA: TGCACCAGCACCCACCCGCCGGGGGGGCCGTTGGAGACCCAGTACTTC. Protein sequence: CTSTHPPGGPLETQYF.

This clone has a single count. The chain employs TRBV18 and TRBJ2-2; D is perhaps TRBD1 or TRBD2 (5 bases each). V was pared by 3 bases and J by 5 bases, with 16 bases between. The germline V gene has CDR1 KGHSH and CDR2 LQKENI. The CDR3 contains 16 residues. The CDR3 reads CASSPPGPIGTGELFF. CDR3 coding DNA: TGTGCCAGCTCACCGCCGGGACCTATAGGGACCGGGGAGCTGTTTTTT.

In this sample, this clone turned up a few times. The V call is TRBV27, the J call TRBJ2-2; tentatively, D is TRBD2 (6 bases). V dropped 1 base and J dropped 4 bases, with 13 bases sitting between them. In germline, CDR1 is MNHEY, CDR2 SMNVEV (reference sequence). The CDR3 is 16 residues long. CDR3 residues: CASSLWAGKPTGELFF. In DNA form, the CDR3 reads TGTGCCAGCAGTTTATGGGCGGGAAAACCCACCGGGGAGCTGTTTTTT.

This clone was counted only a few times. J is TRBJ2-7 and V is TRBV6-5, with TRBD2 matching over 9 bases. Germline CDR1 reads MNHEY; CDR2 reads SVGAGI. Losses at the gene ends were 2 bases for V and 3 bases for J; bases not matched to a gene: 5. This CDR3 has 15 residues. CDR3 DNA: TGTGCCAGCAGTTACGGCCTAGCGGGGAGCTACGAGCAGTACTTC. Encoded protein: CASSYGLAGSYEQYF.

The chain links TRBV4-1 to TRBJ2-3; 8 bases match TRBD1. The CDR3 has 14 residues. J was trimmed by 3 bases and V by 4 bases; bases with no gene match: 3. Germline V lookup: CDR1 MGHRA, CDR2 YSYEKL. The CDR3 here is CASSPTGVTDTQYF. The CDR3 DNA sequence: TGCGCCAGCAGCCCGACAGGGGTGACAGATACGCAGTATTTT.

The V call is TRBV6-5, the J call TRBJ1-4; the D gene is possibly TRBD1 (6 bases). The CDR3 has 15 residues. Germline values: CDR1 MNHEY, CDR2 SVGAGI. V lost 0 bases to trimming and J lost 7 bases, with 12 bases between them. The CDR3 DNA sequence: TGTGCCAGCAGTTACTCGACAGGAGCTGGTGAAAAACTGTTTTTT. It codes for CASSYSTGAGEKLFF.